Shown below are 20 T cell receptor beta chains from a single sample sequenced in a study of blood T cell repertoires in COVID-19. TCRdb's table, derived via immunoSEQ multiplex PCR, lists solely in-frame clones and lacks some. This table holds 100,000 to 150,000 clones, over 75% found once. The material sequenced was peripheral blood. The origin of the receptors is a woman of 80 years or more with acute or convalescent COVID-19.

The chain employs TRBV11-2 and TRBJ1-3; D ambiguous. Germline CDR1 and CDR2: SGHAT and FQNNGV. Between the trimmed V and J ends, which lost 6 bases and 4 bases, there was a span of 7 bases. This CDR3 is 12 amino acids long. In DNA, the CDR3 is TGTGCCAGCAGAACAATCGGAAACACCATATATTTT. As protein: CASRTIGNTIYF. Complete variable domain (other parts from reference TRBV11-2 and TRBJ1-3): EAGVAQSPRYKIIEKRQSVAFWCNPISGHATLYWYQQILGQGPKLLIQFQNNGVVDDSQLPKDRFSAERLKGVDSTLKIQPAKLEDSAVYLCASRTIGNTIYFGEGSWLTVV.

The chain couples TRBV29-1 to TRBJ2-3; tentative D call: TRBD1 (6 bases). The V gene's germline CDR1 is SQVTM and CDR2 ANQGSEA. V was shortened by 2 bases and J by 6 bases, with 15 bases between the two germline ends. CDR3 length: 14 residues. This CDR3 is CSVESGAISDTQYF. The CDR3 DNA is TGCAGCGTTGAATCAGGGGCCATCTCCGATACGCAGTATTTT.

The V call is TRBV19, the J call TRBJ1-1; D unclear. CDR3 length: 13 residues. The germline CDR1 and CDR2 sequences are LNHDA and SQIVND (reference sequence). Trimming took off 8 bases at V and 1 base at J, with 11 bases between the two ends. The CDR3 loop is CASQYGRNTEAFF. As DNA, the CDR3 is TGTGCCAGTCAGTATGGTCGGAACACTGAAGCTTTCTTT.

The rearrangement joins TRBV7-9 to TRBJ1-5, with 8 bases aligning to TRBD1. The CDR3 sequence is 14 residues long. The V segment lost 2 bases and the J segment 6 bases; nucleotides outside the gene matches: 3. Germline V CDR1 and CDR2: SEHNR, FQNEAQ (reference sequence). The CDR3 coding sequence is TGTGCCAGCAGCTTACCAGGGGGCGGTCAGCCCCAGCATTTT. It translates to CASSLPGGGQPQHF.

This clone was picked up one time. V gene TRBV7-2 combines with J gene TRBJ2-7; 10 bases agree with TRBD2. There are 15 residues in the CDR3. CDR1 and CDR2 from the germline V gene are SGHTA and FQGNSA. V dropped 4 bases and J dropped 2; count of bases not matched to a gene: 5. Here the CDR3 DNA reads TGTGCCAGCAGCTCGAGGACTAGCGGACCCTACGAGCAGTACTTC. This sequence encodes CASSSRTSGPYEQYF. The full variable domain, its missing parts supplied by reference TRBV7-2 and TRBJ2-7, is GAGVSQSPSNKVTEKGKDVELRCDPISGHTALYWYRQSLGQGLEFLIYFQGNSAPDKSGLPSDRFSAERTGGSVSTLTIQRTQQEDSAVYLCASSSRTSGPYEQYFGPGTRLTVT.

The V and J genes are TRBV29-1 and TRBJ1-2; 7 bases align to TRBD1. Germline values: CDR1 SQVTM, CDR2 ANQGSEA. After removal of 3 bases from V and 7 bases from J, the junction contained 5 bases not matched to a gene. CDR3 length: 12 amino acids. Here the CDR3 DNA reads TGCAGCGTTGACAGGGGGGCAGGTGGCTACACCTTC. Translation: CSVDRGAGGYTF.

The gene calls are TRBV18 and TRBJ1-1; D unclear. This CDR3 comprises 19 residues. Germline V gene lookup returns CDR1 KGHSH and CDR2 LQKENI. V gave up 1 base and J gave up 0 bases, with 21 bases separating them. In DNA form, the CDR3 reads TGTGCCAGCTCACCACGAGACCGCCGGGTTACGGCGGTGAACACTGAAGCTTTCTTT. Translation gives CASSPRDRRVTAVNTEAFF.

The chain links TRBV3-1 (or the pseudogene TRBV3-2) to TRBJ1-4; the D gene is possibly TRBD1 (6 bases). In germline, CDR1 is LGHDT, CDR2 YNNKEL (reference sequence). Trimming took off 3 bases at V and 4 bases at J, with 12 bases between the two ends. This CDR3 spans 15 amino acids. CDR3 sequence reads: CASSHGGANNEKLFF. CDR3 nucleotides: TGTGCCAGCAGCCACGGGGGGGCCAATAATGAAAAACTGTTTTTT.

V usage is TRBV18 and J usage is TRBJ2-4, with 9 nucleotides matching TRBD1. The CDR3 is 15 amino acids. Trimming took 3 bases from V and 9 from J; bases not matched to a gene: 9. CDR1 is KGHSH, CDR2 LQKENI, per germline. The CDR3 DNA reads TGTGCCAGCTCACCCTTGGGACAGGGAGGCAGCATTCAGTACTTC. It encodes CASSPLGQGGSIQYF.

The chain is built from TRBV19 and TRBJ2-4; maybe TRBD1 (5 bases). Trimming removed 1 base from V and 4 bases from J, with 11 bases in between. The germline gives CDR1 LNHDA, CDR2 SQIVND (reference sequence). The CDR3 is 15 residues long. CDR3 sequence reads: CASSIGGQGKNIQYF. The CDR3 nucleotides are TGTGCCAGTAGTATAGGTGGGCAGGGAAAAAACATTCAGTACTTC.

The CDR3 DNA follows: TGTGCCAGCAGTACCATACAGGGGGCAAACTATGGCTACACCTTC. Its translation: CASSTIQGANYGYTF. The gene calls are TRBV6-2 or TRBV6-3 and TRBJ1-2, with 9 bases identical to TRBD1. Germline CDR1 MNHEY, CDR2 SVGEGT. The CDR3 is 15 residues long. After removal of 5 bases from V and 2 bases from J, the junction contained 6 bases not matched to a gene.

V usage is TRBV19 and J usage is TRBJ2-7, with unresolved D. Germline CDR1 and CDR2: LNHDA and SQIVND (reference sequence). There are 13 residues in the CDR3. Between the trimmed V and J ends, which lost 3 bases and 3 bases, there was a span of 9 bases. Here the CDR3 DNA reads TGTGCCAGTAGTATTGGGCCCTACTACGAGCAGTACTTC. As protein: CASSIGPYYEQYF.

The chain combines TRBV7-8 with TRBJ2-3, with 10 bases identical to TRBD2. V was clipped by 5 bases and J by 0 bases; unmatched bases: 5. This CDR3 comprises 16 residues. Germline V gene lookup returns CDR1 SGHVS and CDR2 FQNEAQ. The DNA for the CDR3 is TGTGCCAGCAGCCCTTTAGCGGGGGGAAGCACAGATACGCAGTATTTT. Translated, it gives CASSPLAGGSTDTQYF. The complete variable domain, with remaining parts taken from reference TRBV7-8 and TRBJ2-3, reads GAGVSQSPRYKVAKRGQDVALRCDPISGHVSLFWYQQALGQGPEFLTYFQNEAQLDKSGLPSDRFFAERPEGSVSTLKIQRTQQEDSAVYLCASSPLAGGSTDTQYFGPGTRLTVL.

This chain uses TRBV7-3 with TRBJ2-7; TRBD2 matches 13 bases. In germline, CDR1 is SGHTA, CDR2 FQGTGA. With 3 bases clipped from V and 1 base from J, the junction kept 3 bases outside the gene matches. This CDR3 has 16 amino acids. CDR3 nucleotide sequence: TGTGCCAGCAGCTTTGGGGGACTAGCGGGATCCTACGAGCAGTACTTC. Translating gives CASSFGGLAGSYEQYF.

This chain's CDR3 is CASSSPGTSGVVLNEQFF. CDR3 DNA sequence: TGTGCCAGCAGTTCTCCCGGGACTAGCGGGGTGGTCCTCAATGAGCAGTTCTTC. This chain links TRBV28 with TRBJ2-1, with 13 positions matching TRBD2. The J segment lost 6 bases and the V segment lost 4 bases, leaving 12 bases of the junction unmatched. CDR1 and CDR2 (germline): MDHEN, SYDVKM. This CDR3 is 18 amino acids long. Full variable domain (missing parts from reference TRBV28 and TRBJ2-1): DVKVTQSSRYLVKRTGEKVFLECVQDMDHENMFWYRQDPGLGLRLIYFSYDVKMKEKGDIPEGYSVSREKKERFSLILESASTNQTSMYLCASSSPGTSGVVLNEQFFGPGTRLTVL.

This chain links TRBV18 with TRBJ2-7; no firm D call. Germline V gene data show CDR1 as KGHSH and CDR2 as LQKENI. The CDR3 runs 14 residues. Trimming left V 1 base short and J 6 bases short, with 13 bases between. CDR3 residues: CASSPLTAFGEQYF. The CDR3 nucleotides read TGTGCCAGCTCACCACTCACAGCTTTCGGCGAGCAGTACTTC.

V is TRBV4-2 and J is TRBJ1-4; D is uncertain. Germline CDR1 LGHNA, CDR2 YNFKEQ. The CDR3 has 14 amino acids. The V end was cut by 3 bases, the J end by 8 bases, with 13 bases between. CDR3 sequence (DNA): TGTGCCAGCAGCCATACGTGGAGGGAGGAAAAACTGTTTTTT. It specifies CASSHTWREEKLFF.

The chain joins TRBV5-4 to TRBJ2-1, with 9 bases identical to TRBD2. Germline-derived CDR1 and CDR2 are SGHNT and YYREEE (reference sequence). J gave up 5 bases and V 0 bases, and 6 bases lay outside the gene matches. The CDR3 is made up of 16 amino acids. DNA of the CDR3: TGTGCCAGCAGCTTGGCCGGGACTAGCTATCACAATGAGCAGTTCTTC. It codes for CASSLAGTSYHNEQFF.

The V gene is TRBV19, the J gene TRBJ1-5; no definite D call. The V end lost 5 bases, the J end lost 3 bases, and 11 bases lay between the germline ends. Germline lookup yields CDR1 LNHDA and CDR2 SQIVND (reference sequence). This CDR3 is 14 amino acids long. The CDR3 spells CASSWALNNQPQHF. The CDR3 DNA sequence: TGTGCCAGTAGTTGGGCCCTGAACAATCAGCCCCAGCATTTT.

V usage is TRBV7-9 and J usage is TRBJ1-1; D might be TRBD1 (5 bases). Germline V gives CDR1 SEHNR, CDR2 FQNEAQ (reference sequence). This CDR3 is built from 12 residues. V was pared by 3 bases and J by 9 bases, with 11 bases between. The CDR3 reads CASSFTQGKAFF. CDR3 bases: TGTGCCAGCAGCTTTACGCAGGGAAAAGCTTTCTTT.